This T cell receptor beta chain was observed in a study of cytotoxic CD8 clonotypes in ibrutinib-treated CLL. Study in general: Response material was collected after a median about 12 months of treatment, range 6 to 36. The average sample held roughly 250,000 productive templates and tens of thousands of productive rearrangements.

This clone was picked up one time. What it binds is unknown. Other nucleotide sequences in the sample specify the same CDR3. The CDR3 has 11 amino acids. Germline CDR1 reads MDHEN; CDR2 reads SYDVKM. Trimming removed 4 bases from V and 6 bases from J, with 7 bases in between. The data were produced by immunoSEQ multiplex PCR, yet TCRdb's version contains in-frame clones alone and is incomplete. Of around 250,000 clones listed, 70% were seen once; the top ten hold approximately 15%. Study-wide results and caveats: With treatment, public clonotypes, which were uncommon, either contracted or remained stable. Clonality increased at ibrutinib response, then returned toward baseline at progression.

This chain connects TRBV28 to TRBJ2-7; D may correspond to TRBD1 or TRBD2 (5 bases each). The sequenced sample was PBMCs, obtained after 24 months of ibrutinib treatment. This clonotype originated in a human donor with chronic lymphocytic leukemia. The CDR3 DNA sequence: TGTGCCAGCAGTTCAGGGAGCGAGCAGTACTTC. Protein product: CASSSGSEQYF.